This T cell receptor (beta chain) comes out of a study of blood T cell repertoires in COVID-19. Whole-study context: In each case, the material was cDNA or gDNA derived from T cells, B-cell-depleted T cells, or PBMCs.

CDR3 length: 13 amino acids. Germline CDR1 and CDR2: LGHNA and YSLEER. Trimming took 0 bases from V and 12 from J; bases not matched to a gene: 5. Adults between roughly 18 and 100 years of age took part from about two dozen US areas. The study assigned cohorts using participant-reported clinical history. In the original analysis: Estimation of nucleated cell counts was performed using reference gene primer amplification. Clones were sequenced by immunoSEQ multiplex PCR, and TCRdb holds only the in-frame ones, with some missing. V, J and clone size derive from that table, while D and trimming were established from the DNA sequence. The repertoire holds 150,000 to 200,000 clones, with approximately 88% as singletons.

The receptor's source is a man in his 70s who had been exposed to COVID-19. The V gene is TRBV4-3, the J gene TRBJ1-2; 9 bases are shared with TRBD1. Sequencing used PBMCs or T cells enriched from blood (not recorded which). Written as DNA, the CDR3 is TGCGCCAGCAGCCAAGATTTCGGACAGGGGCACACCTTC. Translating it yields CASSQDFGQGHTF.